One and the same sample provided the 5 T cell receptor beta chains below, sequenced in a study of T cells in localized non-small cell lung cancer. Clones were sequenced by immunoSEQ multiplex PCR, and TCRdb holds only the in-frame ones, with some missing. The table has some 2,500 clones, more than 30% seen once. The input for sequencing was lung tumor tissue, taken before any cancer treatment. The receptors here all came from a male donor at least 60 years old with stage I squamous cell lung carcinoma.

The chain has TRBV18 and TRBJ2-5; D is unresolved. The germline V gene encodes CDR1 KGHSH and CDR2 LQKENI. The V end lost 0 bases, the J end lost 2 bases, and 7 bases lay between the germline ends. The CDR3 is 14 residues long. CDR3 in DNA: TGTGCCAGCTCACCACCGGTGGGTCAAGAGACCCAGTACTTC. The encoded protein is CASSPPVGQETQYF.

The CDR3 region is CASSIDRTANGYTF. DNA of the CDR3: TGTGCCAGTAGTATAGATCGGACAGCCAATGGCTACACCTTC. The chain links TRBV19 to TRBJ1-2, with TRBD1 as a possible D gene (6 bases). Trimming removed 0 bases at V and 6 bases at J, with 11 bases between. The CDR3 consists of 14 residues. Germline V gene sequence: CDR1 LNHDA, CDR2 SQIVND (reference sequence).

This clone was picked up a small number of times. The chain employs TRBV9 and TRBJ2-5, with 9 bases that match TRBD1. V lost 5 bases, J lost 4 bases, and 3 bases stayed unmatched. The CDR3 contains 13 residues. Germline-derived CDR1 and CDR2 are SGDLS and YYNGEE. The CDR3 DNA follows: TGTGCCAGCAGAGAGGACAGGGGAGAGACCCAGTACTTC. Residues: CASREDRGETQYF.

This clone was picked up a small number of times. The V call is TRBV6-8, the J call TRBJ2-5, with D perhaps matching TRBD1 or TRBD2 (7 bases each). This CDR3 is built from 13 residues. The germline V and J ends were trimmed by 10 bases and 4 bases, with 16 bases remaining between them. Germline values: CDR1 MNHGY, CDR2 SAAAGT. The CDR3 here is CAIRGGPGETQYF. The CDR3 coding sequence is TGTGCCATCAGGGGGGGGCCGGGAGAGACCCAGTACTTC.

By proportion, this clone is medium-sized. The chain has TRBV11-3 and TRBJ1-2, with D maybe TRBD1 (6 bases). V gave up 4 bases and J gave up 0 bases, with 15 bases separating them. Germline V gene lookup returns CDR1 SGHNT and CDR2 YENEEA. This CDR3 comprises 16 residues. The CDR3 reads CASSSGTSLANYGYTF. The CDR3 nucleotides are TGTGCCAGCAGCTCCGGGACATCACTAGCTAACTATGGCTACACCTTC.